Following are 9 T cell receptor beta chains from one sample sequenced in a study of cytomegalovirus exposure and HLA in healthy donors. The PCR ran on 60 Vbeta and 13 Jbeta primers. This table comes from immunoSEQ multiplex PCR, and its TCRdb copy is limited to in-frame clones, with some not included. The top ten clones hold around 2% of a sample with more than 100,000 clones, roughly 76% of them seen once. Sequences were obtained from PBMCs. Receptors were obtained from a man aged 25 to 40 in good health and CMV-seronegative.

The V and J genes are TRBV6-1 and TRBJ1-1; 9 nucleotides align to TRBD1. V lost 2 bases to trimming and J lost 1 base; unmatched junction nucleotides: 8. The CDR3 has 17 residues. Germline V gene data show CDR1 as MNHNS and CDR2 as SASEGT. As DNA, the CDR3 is TGTGCCAGCAGTGAACCGGGACAGGGACCGGGGAACACTGAAGCTTTCTTT. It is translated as CASSEPGQGPGNTEAFF.

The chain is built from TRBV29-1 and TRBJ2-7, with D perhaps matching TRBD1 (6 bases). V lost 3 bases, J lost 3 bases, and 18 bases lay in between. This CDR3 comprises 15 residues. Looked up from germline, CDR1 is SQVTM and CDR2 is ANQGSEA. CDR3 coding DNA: TGCAGCGTTGACCAACAGGGACGCGGTGTCTACGAGCAGTACTTC. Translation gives CSVDQQGRGVYEQYF.

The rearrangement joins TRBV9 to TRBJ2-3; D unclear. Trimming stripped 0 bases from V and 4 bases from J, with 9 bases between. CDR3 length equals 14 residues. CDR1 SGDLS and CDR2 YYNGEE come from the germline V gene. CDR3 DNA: TGTGCCAGCAGCGTAGGAATGAGGTCAGATACGCAGTATTTT. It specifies CASSVGMRSDTQYF.

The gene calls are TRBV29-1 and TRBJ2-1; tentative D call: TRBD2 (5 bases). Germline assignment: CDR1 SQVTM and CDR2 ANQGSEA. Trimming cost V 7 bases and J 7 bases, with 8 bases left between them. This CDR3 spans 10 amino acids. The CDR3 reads CSGERNEQFF. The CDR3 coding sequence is TGCAGCGGGGAGCGGAATGAGCAGTTCTTC.

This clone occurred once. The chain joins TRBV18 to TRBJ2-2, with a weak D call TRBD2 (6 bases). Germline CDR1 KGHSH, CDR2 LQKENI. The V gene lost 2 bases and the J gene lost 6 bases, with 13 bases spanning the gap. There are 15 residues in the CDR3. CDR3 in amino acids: CASSPRASEAGELFF. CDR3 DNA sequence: TGTGCCAGCTCACCAAGGGCTAGCGAAGCCGGGGAGCTGTTTTTT.

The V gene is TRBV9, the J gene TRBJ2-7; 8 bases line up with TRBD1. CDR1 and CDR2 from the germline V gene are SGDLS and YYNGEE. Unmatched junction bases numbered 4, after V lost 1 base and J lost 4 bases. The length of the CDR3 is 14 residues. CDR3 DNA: TGTGCCAGCAGCGTAAATACAGGGGGGTACGAGCAGTACTTC. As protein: CASSVNTGGYEQYF.

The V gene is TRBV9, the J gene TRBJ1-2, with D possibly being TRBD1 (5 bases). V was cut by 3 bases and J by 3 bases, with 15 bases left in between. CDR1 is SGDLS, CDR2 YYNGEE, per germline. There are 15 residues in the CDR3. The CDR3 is CASSDRQTNYYGYTF. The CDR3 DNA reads TGTGCCAGCAGCGATAGACAGACGAATTACTATGGCTACACCTTC.

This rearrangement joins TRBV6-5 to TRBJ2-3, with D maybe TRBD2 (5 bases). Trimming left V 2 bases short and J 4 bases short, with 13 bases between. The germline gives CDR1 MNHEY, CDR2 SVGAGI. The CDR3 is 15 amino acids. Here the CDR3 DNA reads TGTGCCAGCAGTTACGAGGGTAGCCCATCAGATACGCAGTATTTT. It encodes CASSYEGSPSDTQYF.

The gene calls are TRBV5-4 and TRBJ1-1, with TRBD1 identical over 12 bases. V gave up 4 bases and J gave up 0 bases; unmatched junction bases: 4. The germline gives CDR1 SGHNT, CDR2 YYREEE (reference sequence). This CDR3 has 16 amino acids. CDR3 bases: TGTGCCAGCAGCCCCGGGACAGGGGGCGTGAACACTGAAGCTTTCTTT. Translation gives CASSPGTGGVNTEAFF.